A single T cell receptor (beta chain) is shown here with its context. What it binds is not known. This sample is drawn from a study of radiation and T cells in renal cell carcinoma. Turning to the study itself: Nephrectomy followed 15 Gy stereotactic body radiation by 4 weeks. Study-level points and caveats: From baseline, blood top tumor clonotypes peaked at 2 weeks post-radiation. Without pretreatment biopsies, baseline tumor clonotype presence was undetermined.

Time point defined: blood 2 weeks post-SBRT. The treatment was: 15 Gy SBRT to primary tumor, nephrectomy 4 weeks later. TCRdb keeps only in-frame clones here, not all; method: immunoSEQ multiplex PCR. The data show roughly 140,000 clones, about 87% seen once. This TCR was sampled from a woman between 45 and 60 years old with renal cell carcinoma. The sample here was blood, taken from a patient whose treatment included radiotherapy and nephrectomy.

CDR3 DNA: TGTGCCAGCAGCGTCACGCTTGGGGGACAGCCCCAGCATTTT. Translation gives CASSVTLGGQPQHF. The chain uses TRBV5-8 and TRBJ1-5, with D possibly TRBD1 on 5 matching bases. V was clipped by 4 bases and J by 7 bases, with 15 bases between them. Germline V lookup: CDR1 SGHTS, CDR2 YDEGEE. This CDR3 is built from 14 residues.